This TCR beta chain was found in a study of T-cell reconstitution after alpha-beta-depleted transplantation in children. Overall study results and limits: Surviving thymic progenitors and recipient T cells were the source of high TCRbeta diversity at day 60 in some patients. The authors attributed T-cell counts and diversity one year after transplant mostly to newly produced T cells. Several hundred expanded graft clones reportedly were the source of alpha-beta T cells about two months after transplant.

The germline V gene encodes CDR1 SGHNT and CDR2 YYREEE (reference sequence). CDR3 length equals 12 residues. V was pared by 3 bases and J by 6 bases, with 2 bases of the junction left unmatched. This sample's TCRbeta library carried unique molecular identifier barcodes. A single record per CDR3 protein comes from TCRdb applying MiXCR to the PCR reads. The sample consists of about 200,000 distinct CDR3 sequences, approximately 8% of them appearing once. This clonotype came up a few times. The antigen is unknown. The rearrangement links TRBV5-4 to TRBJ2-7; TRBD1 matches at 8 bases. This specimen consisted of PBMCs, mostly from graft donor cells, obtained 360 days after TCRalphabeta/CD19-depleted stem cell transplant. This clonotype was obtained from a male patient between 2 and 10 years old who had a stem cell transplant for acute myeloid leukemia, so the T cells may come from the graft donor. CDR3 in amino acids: CASSSTGGEQYF. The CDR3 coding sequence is TGTGCCAGCAGCTCCACAGGGGGCGAGCAGTACTTC.